The clone carrying this T cell receptor (beta chain) was recorded at least ten times. The antigen is undetermined. For TCRbeta, the library was prepared with unique molecular identifiers. TCRdb re-called the PCR reads through MiXCR, storing one row per CDR3 protein. The sample yields fewer than 700,000 distinct CDR3 sequences, over 10% seen once. This record comes from a study of T-cell reconstitution after alpha-beta-depleted transplantation in children. Regarding the study as a whole: It was reported that alpha-beta T cells came from several hundred expanded graft clones (about two months after transplant). The study traced high day-60 TCRbeta diversity in some patients to surviving recipient T cells and thymic progenitors.

CDR3 size: 17 residues. The germline gives CDR1 MDHEN, CDR2 SYDVKM. The junction had 9 bases not matched to a gene; V was cut back by 3 bases and J by 3 bases. The sequence derives from a male patient younger than 18 who had a stem cell transplant for acute myeloid leukemia, so the T cells may come from the graft donor. The chain recombines TRBV28 with TRBJ2-7; 12 bases match TRBD2. The specimen comprised PBMCs, mostly from graft donor cells, sampled 360 days after TCRalphabeta/CD19-depleted stem cell transplant. The DNA of the CDR3 is TGTGCCAGCAGTTTTCTTAGGGTACTAGCGGGAGGCTACGAGCAGTACTTC. This encodes CASSFLRVLAGGYEQYF. The complete variable domain, with remaining parts taken from reference TRBV28 and TRBJ2-7, reads DVKVTQSSRYLVKRTGEKVFLECVQDMDHENMFWYRQDPGLGLRLIYFSYDVKMKEKGDIPEGYSVSREKKERFSLILESASTNQTSMYLCASSFLRVLAGGYEQYFGPGTRLTVT.